Each of the 9 T cell receptor beta chains below was sequenced from the same sample in a study of response to subunit inactivated influenza vaccine. TCRdb fed the RT-PCR reads into MiXCR, producing one record per CDR3 protein. Among approximately 570,000 distinct CDR3 sequences listed, approximately 7.1% were seen once. Sequenced here: PBMCs from blood, sampled 23 to 25 months after vaccination. These receptor sequences come from a man between 45 and 75 years old who received an inactivated influenza vaccine.

This clonotype was seen a handful of times. V is TRBV3-1 and J is TRBJ2-7, with 9 bases lining up with TRBD2. The CDR3 extends over 17 amino acids. Trimming cost V 4 bases and J 3 bases; bases outside gene matches: 13. Germline V gene data show CDR1 as LGHDT and CDR2 as YNNKEL (reference sequence). The CDR3 bases are TGTGCCAGCAGCCCGGAAAAGTTAGCGGGAGCGAACTACGAGCAGTACTTC. Amino acid sequence: CASSPEKLAGANYEQYF.

At least ten counts were recorded for this clonotype. J is TRBJ2-6 and V is TRBV5-1, with D perhaps matching TRBD2 (5 bases). Germline lookup yields CDR1 SGHRS and CDR2 YFSETQ. The CDR3 spans 16 residues. The germline V and J ends were trimmed by 2 bases and 5 bases, with 14 bases remaining between them. The CDR3 loop is CASSLTGLGWANVLTF. For the CDR3, the DNA is TGCGCCAGCAGCTTAACCGGACTGGGCTGGGCCAACGTCCTGACTTTC.

This rearrangement joins TRBV29-1 to TRBJ2-4, with 9 bases matching TRBD1. Germline trimming cut 4 bases from V and 12 bases from J; bases unmatched to any gene: 7. This CDR3 has 12 amino acids. Per the germline V gene, CDR1 is SQVTM and CDR2 is ANQGSEA. CDR3 nucleotide sequence: TGCAGCGTTGGGGACAGGGAATCCACTCAGTACTTC. Its protein is CSVGDRESTQYF.

The chain employs TRBV27 and TRBJ2-7, with D tentatively TRBD2 (5 bases). Germline assignment: CDR1 MNHEY and CDR2 SMNVEV (reference sequence). This CDR3 comprises 13 residues. V was shortened by 3 bases and J by 2 bases, with 8 bases between the two germline ends. The CDR3 coding sequence is TGTGCCAGCAGTTTGAGAGGGACCTACGAGCAGTACTTC. Amino acids: CASSLRGTYEQYF.

J is TRBJ1-2 and V is TRBV11-2, with D perhaps matching TRBD1 (5 bases). Germline CDR1 reads SGHAT; CDR2 reads FQNNGV. This CDR3 is 18 amino acids long. Trimming removed 0 bases from V and 7 bases from J, with 24 bases in between. CDR3 DNA sequence: TGTGCCAGCAGCTTAGAGCTGGTCGGGCAGGGCCGAACGGGTGGCTACACCTTC. Its translation: CASSLELVGQGRTGGYTF.

There are a few counts of this clonotype. The chain combines TRBV20-1 with TRBJ1-6; TRBD1 might be the D (6 bases). Germline V lookup: CDR1 DFQATT, CDR2 SNEGSKA (reference sequence). The V end lost 4 bases, the J end lost 5 bases, and 21 bases lay between the germline ends. CDR3 length equals 17 residues. CDR3 protein: CSATAGALAIHNSPLHF. In DNA form, the CDR3 reads TGCAGTGCTACTGCAGGGGCCCTCGCGATTCATAATTCACCCCTCCACTTT.

This clonotype occurred a few times. This chain uses TRBV12-3 or TRBV12-4 with TRBJ2-2, with 9 bases that match TRBD2. The CDR3 spans 16 residues. The ends lost 5 bases at V and 4 bases at J; junction bases unmatched: 8. This CDR3 reads CASSPTAGGSTGELFF. CDR3 DNA: TGTGCCAGCAGTCCAACAGCGGGAGGATCCACCGGGGAGCTGTTTTTT.

This clonotype has more than one count but fewer than ten. The chain carries TRBV20-1 and TRBJ2-6; 12 bases align to TRBD1. CDR1 and CDR2 (germline): DFQATT, SNEGSKA (reference sequence). Trimming cost V 3 bases and J 5 bases; bases outside gene matches: 11. This CDR3 has 18 residues. CDR3 loop: CSASRDRGRGLRANVLTF. Here the CDR3 DNA reads TGCAGTGCTAGTCGGGACAGGGGGCGCGGACTCCGGGCCAACGTCCTGACTTTC.

The V call is TRBV7-8, the J call TRBJ2-1, with TRBD2 matching over 7 bases. Germline CDR1 SGHVS, CDR2 FQNEAQ. This CDR3 comprises 16 residues. After removal of 1 base from V and 4 bases from J, the junction contained 7 bases not matched to a gene. CDR3 DNA sequence: TGTGCCAGCAGCTTAGAAATAGCGGGCCCTTACAATGAGCAGTTCTTC. Its protein is CASSLEIAGPYNEQFF. The variable domain in full, with the rest retrieved from reference TRBV7-8 and TRBJ2-1, is GAGVSQSPRYKVAKRGQDVALRCDPISGHVSLFWYQQALGQGPEFLTYFQNEAQLDKSGLPSDRFFAERPEGSVSTLKIQRTQQEDSAVYLCASSLEIAGPYNEQFFGPGTRLTVL.